This TCR beta chain was retrieved from a study of blood T cell repertoires in COVID-19 (dated by TCRdb to the early 2020s). In the study overall: Collaborator samples came from the United States, Italy and Spain and covered acute and convalescent phases of COVID-19. Where HLA class I and class II types were available, the types were taken from metadata supplied by the sample provider, not from assay-based typing. Subjects who had been exposed to COVID-19, were actively infected with it, or had recovered from it provided the deeply sampled blood TCRbeta repertoires that made up the dataset. The samples were drawn from the first 160 participants of the ongoing ImmuneRACE study and from 1,254 subjects provided by 6 global collaborators. The sample metadata nearly always contained a de-identified subject ID, COVID-19 status, age in years and sex. The material from the prospective study consisted of cDNA or gDNA derived from T cells, B-cell-depleted T cells, or PBMCs. The repertoires were released in a freely available public database intended as a resource for research on the immune response to SARS-CoV-2. Overall study results and their limits: The amount of clinical and demographic metadata varied by source and participant and was provided uncurated.

Trimming leaves V shorter by 7 bases and J shorter by 6 bases, with the junction holding 8 bases beyond the gene matches. Via the germline V gene, CDR1 is SQVTM and CDR2 ANQGSEA. The CDR3 has 12 amino acids, counting the end cysteine and phenylalanine. Only the CDR3 part of the read is kept: 36 bases, read in frame from the first base. TCRbeta CDR3 regions were amplified from genomic DNA using the immunoSEQ Assay, a bias-controlled multiplex PCR. The source study handled its data this way. The number of nucleated cells in each sample was estimated from the amplification of reference gene primers within the assay. To quantify the absolute abundance of each unique TCRbeta CDR3 rearrangement, sequence reads were collapsed and filtered. For each sample, productive Simpson clonality was calculated as the square root of Simpson's diversity index across productive rearrangements. TCRdb retrieved this table from immuneACCESS and kept in-frame rearrangements only. Not all clones are present; in checked studies, unresolved V genes account for under half, and no reason is known for the remainder. That table supplies the V and J calls and clone size; D and trimming were determined from the DNA. The sample contains around 130,000 clones, around 89% of them found a single time. The ten largest make up 15% to 20% of the sample.

Whole blood was collected in K2EDTA tubes by collaborating institutions according to the institutions' own protocols. For TCRbeta analysis, collaborators shipped samples as frozen whole blood, isolated PBMCs, or DNA extracted from either of those sample types. As concerns this clone: Its antigen specificity is not known. Per-base qualities were not stored, and no clone one base away is much larger.

This TCR came from a man aged 50 or older with active or convalescent COVID-19. The sequence is built from TRBV29-1 and TRBJ1-2, with TRBD1 matching 7 junction bases. Source material: peripheral blood. The sequenced DNA is TGCAGCGGGACGACAGGGAGGCATGGCTACACCTTC. It specifies CSGTTGRHGYTF.